Listed here are 27 T cell receptor beta chains from one sample, sequenced in a study of response to subunit inactivated influenza vaccine. MiXCR was run by TCRdb on the RT-PCR reads, yielding one entry per CDR3 protein. The profile covers 700,000 to 800,000 distinct CDR3 sequences, with roughly 20% appearing a single time and around 9.9% taken by the ten largest. This material consisted of PBMCs from blood, taken around 5 days after vaccination. These receptor sequences come from a man aged 45-65 years who received an inactivated influenza vaccine.

This clonotype was recorded at least ten times. This chain joins TRBV5-1 and TRBJ2-7; 7 bases are a match to TRBD1. Germline lookup yields CDR1 SGHRS and CDR2 YFSETQ. The CDR3 is 14 amino acids. The junction had 7 bases not matched to a gene; V was cut back by 4 bases and J by 3 bases. The CDR3 loop is CASSIDRVGYEQYF. DNA for the CDR3: TGCGCCAGCAGCATTGACAGGGTTGGCTACGAGCAGTACTTC.

The V and J genes are TRBV11-1 and TRBJ1-5, with D unresolved. The CDR3 loop spans 18 amino acids. Germline-derived CDR1 and CDR2 are SGHAT and FQDESV (reference sequence). Trimming took off 4 bases at V and 0 bases at J, with 19 bases between the two ends. The CDR3 spells CASSYQRREPYSNQPQHF. As DNA, the CDR3 is TGTGCCAGCAGCTACCAGAGGAGGGAACCATATAGCAATCAGCCCCAGCATTTT.

This clonotype was counted at least ten times. The gene calls are TRBV4-3 and TRBJ1-2, with 8 bases identical to TRBD1. The germline V gene encodes CDR1 LGHNA and CDR2 YSLEER. V lost 3 bases and J lost 7; bases outside the gene matches: 7. The CDR3 has 14 amino acids. CDR3 loop: CASSQETGDRGYTF. The CDR3 DNA is TGCGCCAGCAGCCAGGAGACAGGGGATCGTGGCTACACCTTC.

This clonotype was seen repeatedly, ten times or more. The chain uses TRBV12-3 or TRBV12-4 and TRBJ2-1; perhaps TRBD2 as D (6 bases). The CDR3 contains 16 residues. Trimming took 5 bases from V and 4 from J, leaving 18 bases between them. CDR3 amino acids: CASSHRDSTFYNEQFF. In DNA form, the CDR3 reads TGTGCCAGCAGTCACCGGGACTCGACCTTTTACAATGAGCAGTTCTTC.

The V and J genes are TRBV20-1 and TRBJ1-5; D gene ambiguous. The CDR3 sequence is 14 residues long. CDR1 DFQATT and CDR2 SNEGSKA come from the germline V gene (reference sequence). Deletions cut 4 bases from V and 0 bases from J, with 10 bases between. Here the CDR3 DNA reads TGCAGTGCTAACTTAGGGAATAGCAATCAGCCCCAGCATTTT. Amino acids: CSANLGNSNQPQHF.

This clonotype was counted ten times or more. This rearrangement joins TRBV20-1 to TRBJ2-3, with TRBD2 identical over 11 bases. The CDR3 sequence is 15 residues long. The J segment lost 5 bases and the V segment lost 3 bases, leaving 7 bases of the junction unmatched. From germline, CDR1 is DFQATT and CDR2 SNEGSKA (reference sequence). CDR3 sequence reads: CSARLAGGYGDTQYF. CDR3 DNA sequence: TGCAGTGCTAGGCTAGCGGGAGGATATGGAGATACGCAGTATTTT.

Written as DNA, the CDR3 is TGTGCCATCTCGCTTAGAGCGGGAGGGCAGTTCTTC. This encodes CAISLRAGGQFF. The chain recombines TRBV28 with TRBJ2-1, with 9 bases lining up with TRBD2. V shed 10 bases and J 12 bases; nucleotides not matched to a gene: 10. The CDR3 contains 12 residues. CDR1 is MDHEN, CDR2 SYDVKM, per germline.

The table lists this clonotype with a few counts. The chain is built from TRBV10-3 and TRBJ2-2; D not certain. Trimming shortened V by 1 base and J by 5 bases, and 5 bases separated the two germline ends. Germline loops: CDR1 ENHRY, CDR2 SYGVKD. This CDR3 is 13 amino acids long. Written as DNA, the CDR3 is TGTGCCATCAGTGAGTTAGAAACCGGGGAGCTGTTTTTT. Residues: CAISELETGELFF.

The CDR3 DNA follows: TGTGCCAGCAGTGACTCGACGGGACTACTGGCTTTCTTT. Translated: CASSDSTGLLAFF. The chain employs TRBV6-4 and TRBJ1-1, with a possible D match to TRBD1 (5 bases). V was shortened by 0 bases and J by 11 bases, with 13 bases between the two germline ends. The CDR3 contains 13 residues. Germline V lookup: CDR1 MRHNA, CDR2 SNTAGT.

The sample holds one count of this clonotype. The chain is built from TRBV23-1 and TRBJ2-7; TRBD2 is a possible D gene (6 bases). TRBV23-1 is marked as an open reading frame, function uncertain. The CDR3 loop spans 15 amino acids. V shed 0 bases and J shed 2 bases, with 11 bases lying between them. The CDR3 DNA is TGCGCCAGCAGTCAATCTCCTAGCGTGACCTACGAGCAGTACTTC. Translating gives CASSQSPSVTYEQYF.

The chain recombines TRBV30 with TRBJ2-6, with a tentative D call TRBD1 (5 bases). The CDR3 has 15 residues. Deletions cut 2 bases from V and 1 base from J, with 9 bases between. CDR1 and CDR2 (germline): GTSNPN, SVGIG (reference sequence). CDR3 nucleotide sequence: TGTGCCTGGAGTACAGGTTATTCTGGGGCCAACGTCCTGACTTTC. Encoded protein: CAWSTGYSGANVLTF.

The rearrangement uses TRBV11-1 and TRBJ2-7, with TRBD2 matching 9 bases. Germline values: CDR1 SGHAT, CDR2 FQDESV (reference sequence). CDR3 size: 20 residues. The J segment lost 3 bases and the V segment lost 7 bases, leaving 25 bases of the junction unmatched. CDR3 residues: CASIHLPGRGLADIIYEQYF. The CDR3 nucleotides read TGTGCCAGCATCCACCTACCCGGGAGGGGACTAGCCGACATAATCTACGAGCAGTACTTC. The full variable domain, in which reference TRBV11-1 and TRBJ2-7 provide the parts outside the CDR3, is EAEVAQSPRYKITEKSQAVAFWCDPISGHATLYWYRQILGQGPELLVQFQDESVVDDSQLPKDRFSAERLKGVDSTLKIQPAELGDSAMYLCASIHLPGRGLADIIYEQYFGPGTRLTVT.

This clonotype was detected a few times. This chain joins TRBV5-1 and TRBJ2-3, with 8 positions matching TRBD1. The length of the CDR3 is 19 residues. J was trimmed by 2 bases and V by 2 bases; bases with no gene match: 16. CDR1 SGHRS and CDR2 YFSETQ come from the germline V gene. The CDR3 region has the DNA TGCGCCAGCAGCTTCAGGGGGCTAGAATCTTTGACTATCACAGATACGCAGTATTTT. This codes for CASSFRGLESLTITDTQYF.

The V and J genes are TRBV7-9 and TRBJ2-5; TRBD2 is a possible D gene (5 bases). Germline V gene data show CDR1 as SEHNR and CDR2 as FQNEAQ (reference sequence). The CDR3 runs to 15 residues. V was shortened by 5 bases and J by 2 bases, with 15 bases between the two germline ends. As DNA, the CDR3 is TGTGCCAGCAGCCCTAGTAGCGATACACAAGAGACCCAGTACTTC. It translates to CASSPSSDTQETQYF.

J is TRBJ2-3 and V is TRBV27, with TRBD2 matching over 12 bases. Germline V gives CDR1 MNHEY, CDR2 SMNVEV (reference sequence). The CDR3 contains 16 residues. J gave up 5 bases and V 5 bases, and 8 bases lay outside the gene matches. CDR3 bases: TGTGCCAGCAGTACCCTAGCGGGGGGGTTCCAAGATACGCAGTATTTT. Translation: CASSTLAGGFQDTQYF.

J is TRBJ2-1 and V is TRBV3-1; 11 positions agree with TRBD2. Trimming took 4 bases from V and 16 from J; bases not matched to a gene: 9. The germline V gene encodes CDR1 LGHDT and CDR2 YNNKEL (reference sequence). The CDR3 consists of 13 residues. The CDR3 region has the DNA TGTGCCAGCAGCCCAGGAACTAGCGGGGGTGGATTCTTC. Its protein product is CASSPGTSGGGFF.

The CDR3 loop is CASRNYEQYF. CDR3 in DNA: TGTGCCAGCAGGAACTACGAGCAGTACTTC. The V gene is TRBV6-2 or TRBV6-3, the J gene TRBJ2-7, with D hard to call. Deletions cut 6 bases from V and 3 bases from J, with 3 bases between. The CDR3 loop spans 10 amino acids. The germline CDR1 and CDR2 sequences are MNHEY and SVGEGT.

This clonotype was counted only a few times. The chain recombines TRBV4-2 with TRBJ2-7; 8 bases are shared with TRBD2. The germline V gene has CDR1 LGHNA and CDR2 YNFKEQ. The CDR3 is 16 residues long. J gave up 3 bases and V 0 bases, and 7 bases lay outside the gene matches. The CDR3 loop is CASSQDSSGFFYEQYF. CDR3 bases: TGTGCCAGCAGCCAAGATTCTAGCGGGTTTTTCTACGAGCAGTACTTC.

This clonotype was seen a few times. The V and J genes are TRBV5-6 and TRBJ2-1; 7 bases map to TRBD2. The CDR3 runs to 15 residues. V was pared by 2 bases and J by 6 bases, with 8 bases of the junction left unmatched. Germline loops: CDR1 SGHDT, CDR2 YYEEEE. CDR3 amino acids: CASSFLTGGGNEQFF. The CDR3 DNA sequence: TGTGCCAGCAGCTTTTTGACGGGAGGAGGCAATGAGCAGTTCTTC.

In this sample, this clonotype turned up a few times. V and J are TRBV20-1 and TRBJ2-5, with unresolved D. The CDR3 is 16 amino acids. Per the germline V gene, CDR1 is DFQATT and CDR2 is SNEGSKA (reference sequence). V gave up 4 bases and J gave up 2 bases, with 20 bases separating them. The CDR3 reads CSAKPDRGWDQETQYF. The CDR3 nucleotides read TGCAGTGCTAAGCCCGATCGAGGCTGGGATCAAGAGACCCAGTACTTC.

This clonotype was seen repeatedly, ten times or more. V gene TRBV29-1 combines with J gene TRBJ2-1; D not certain. Trimming took 6 bases from V and 3 from J, leaving 6 bases between them. The CDR3 runs 11 residues. Germline-derived CDR1 and CDR2 are SQVTM and ANQGSEA. The CDR3 DNA is TGCAGCGTGGGGATCTACAATGAGCAGTTCTTC. It encodes CSVGIYNEQFF.

V is TRBV4-1 and J is TRBJ2-7; D unclear. Germline CDR1 and CDR2: MGHRA and YSYEKL. Trimming pared 0 bases from V and 2 bases from J, leaving 14 bases between. CDR3 length: 16 residues. The CDR3: CASSQDLRGTAYEQYF. DNA for the CDR3: TGCGCCAGCAGCCAAGACCTAAGAGGCACAGCCTACGAGCAGTACTTC.

At least ten counts were recorded for this clonotype. The gene calls are TRBV7-2 and TRBJ1-5, with 10 positions matching TRBD1. Trimming took 4 bases from V and 4 from J; bases not matched to a gene: 4. The germline CDR1 and CDR2 sequences are SGHTA and FQGNSA. The CDR3 runs 15 residues. CDR3 protein: CASSSGTGANQPQHF. CDR3 DNA sequence: TGTGCCAGCAGCTCGGGGACAGGGGCGAATCAGCCCCAGCATTTT.

The gene calls are TRBV7-8 and TRBJ2-5; 8 bases agree with TRBD2. V dropped 1 base and J dropped 5; count of bases not matched to a gene: 6. Germline CDR1 and CDR2: SGHVS and FQNEAQ. The CDR3 totals 15 residues. CDR3 in amino acids: CASSLEGLVWETQYF. The CDR3 region has the DNA TGTGCCAGCAGCTTAGAGGGACTAGTCTGGGAGACCCAGTACTTC. Complete variable domain (other parts from reference TRBV7-8 and TRBJ2-5): GAGVSQSPRYKVAKRGQDVALRCDPISGHVSLFWYQQALGQGPEFLTYFQNEAQLDKSGLPSDRFFAERPEGSVSTLKIQRTQQEDSAVYLCASSLEGLVWETQYFGPGTRLLVL.

The V and J genes are TRBV27 and TRBJ1-1; weak D call: TRBD1 (6 bases). V dropped 6 bases and J dropped 11 bases, with 19 bases sitting between them. This CDR3 is 13 amino acids long. Germline CDR1 reads MNHEY; CDR2 reads SMNVEV (reference sequence). This chain's CDR3 is CASRLLLQGLAFF. The CDR3, as DNA: TGTGCCAGCAGACTACTTCTACAGGGTCTGGCTTTCTTT.

J is TRBJ2-3 and V is TRBV11-2; 7 bases map to TRBD1. The CDR3 covers 16 residues. J gave up 2 bases and V 4 bases, and 9 bases lay outside the gene matches. CDR1 is SGHAT and CDR2 is FQNNGV in the germline V gene. DNA for the CDR3: TGTGCCAGCAGCTCTGAGGGGGCGGGTATCACAGATACGCAGTATTTT. This gives the protein CASSSEGAGITDTQYF.

The chain combines TRBV7-8 with TRBJ1-1; D is ambiguous. This CDR3 contains 12 residues. V was trimmed by 1 base and J by 7 bases, leaving 7 bases between them. Germline V gene lookup returns CDR1 SGHVS and CDR2 FQNEAQ. The CDR3 DNA follows: TGTGCCAGCAGCTTAGTCCCAGGTGAAGCTTTCTTT. This gives the protein CASSLVPGEAFF.